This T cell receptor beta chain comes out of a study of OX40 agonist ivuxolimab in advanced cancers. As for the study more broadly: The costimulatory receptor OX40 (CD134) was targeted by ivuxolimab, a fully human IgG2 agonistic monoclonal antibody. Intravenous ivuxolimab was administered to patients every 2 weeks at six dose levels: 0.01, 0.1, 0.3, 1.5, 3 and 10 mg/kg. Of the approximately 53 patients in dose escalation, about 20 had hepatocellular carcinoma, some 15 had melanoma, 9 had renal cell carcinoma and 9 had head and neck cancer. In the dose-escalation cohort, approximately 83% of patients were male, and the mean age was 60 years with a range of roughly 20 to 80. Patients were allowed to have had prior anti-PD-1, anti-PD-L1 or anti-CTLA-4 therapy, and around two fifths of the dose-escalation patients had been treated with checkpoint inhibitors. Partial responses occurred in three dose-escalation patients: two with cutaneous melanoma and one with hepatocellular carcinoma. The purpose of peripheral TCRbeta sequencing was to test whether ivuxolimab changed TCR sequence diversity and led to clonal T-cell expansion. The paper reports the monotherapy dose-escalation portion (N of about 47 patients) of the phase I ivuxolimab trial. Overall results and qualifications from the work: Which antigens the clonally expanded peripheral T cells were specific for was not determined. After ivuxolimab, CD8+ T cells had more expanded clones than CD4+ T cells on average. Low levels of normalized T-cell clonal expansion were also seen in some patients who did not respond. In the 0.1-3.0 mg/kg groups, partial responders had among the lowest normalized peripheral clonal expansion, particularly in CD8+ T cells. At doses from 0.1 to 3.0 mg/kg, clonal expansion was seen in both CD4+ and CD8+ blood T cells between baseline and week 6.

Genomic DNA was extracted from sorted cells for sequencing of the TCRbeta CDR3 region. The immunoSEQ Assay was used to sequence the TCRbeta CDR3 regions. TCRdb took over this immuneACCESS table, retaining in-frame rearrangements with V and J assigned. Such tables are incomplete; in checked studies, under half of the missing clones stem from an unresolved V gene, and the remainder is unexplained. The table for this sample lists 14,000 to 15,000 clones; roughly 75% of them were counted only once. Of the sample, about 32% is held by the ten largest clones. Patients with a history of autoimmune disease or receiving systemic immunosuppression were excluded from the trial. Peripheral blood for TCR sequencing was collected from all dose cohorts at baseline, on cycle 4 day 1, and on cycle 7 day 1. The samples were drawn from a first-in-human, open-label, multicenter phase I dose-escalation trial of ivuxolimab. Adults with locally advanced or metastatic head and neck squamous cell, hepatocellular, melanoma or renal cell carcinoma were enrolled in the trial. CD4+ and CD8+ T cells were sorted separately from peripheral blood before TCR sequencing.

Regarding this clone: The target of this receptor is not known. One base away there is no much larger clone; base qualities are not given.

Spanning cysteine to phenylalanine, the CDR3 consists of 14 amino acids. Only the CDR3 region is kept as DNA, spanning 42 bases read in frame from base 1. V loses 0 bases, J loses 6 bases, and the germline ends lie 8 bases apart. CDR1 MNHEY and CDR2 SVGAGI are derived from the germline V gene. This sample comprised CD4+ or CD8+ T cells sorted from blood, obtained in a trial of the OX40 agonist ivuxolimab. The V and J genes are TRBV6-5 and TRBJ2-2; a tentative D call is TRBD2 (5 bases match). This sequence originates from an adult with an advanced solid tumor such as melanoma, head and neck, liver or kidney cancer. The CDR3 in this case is CASSYSRDPGELFF. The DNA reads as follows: TGTGCCAGCAGTTACTCCCGGGATCCCGGGGAGCTGTTTTTT.